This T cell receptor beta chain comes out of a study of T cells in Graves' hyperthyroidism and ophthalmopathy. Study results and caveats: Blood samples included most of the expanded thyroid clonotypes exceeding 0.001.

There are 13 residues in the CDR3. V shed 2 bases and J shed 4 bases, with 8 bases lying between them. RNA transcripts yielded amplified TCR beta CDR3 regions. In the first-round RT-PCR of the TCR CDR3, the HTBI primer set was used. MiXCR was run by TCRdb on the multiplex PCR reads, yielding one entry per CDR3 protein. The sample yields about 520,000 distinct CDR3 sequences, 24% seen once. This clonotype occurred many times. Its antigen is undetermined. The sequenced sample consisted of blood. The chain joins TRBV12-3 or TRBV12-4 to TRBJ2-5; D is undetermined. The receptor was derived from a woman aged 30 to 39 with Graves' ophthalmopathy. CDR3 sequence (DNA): TGTGCCAGCAGTTTATCAGACCGAGAGACCCAGTACTTC. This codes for CASSLSDRETQYF.